The sequence of this T cell receptor (beta chain) was determined in a study of blood T cell repertoires in COVID-19. Overall study context: From T cells, B-cell-depleted T cells, or PBMCs came the material, which was cDNA or gDNA.

This clone was recorded only once. Under the authors' procedure: The authors estimated nucleated cell counts from reference gene primer amplification. Using immunoSEQ multiplex PCR, the repertoire was profiled, and TCRdb retains in-frame clones only, with some absent. V and J calls and clone size are copied from that table; D and trimming were computed from the DNA. Seen here are under 300,000 clones, roughly 84% observed once, and the top ten hold approximately 1.3%. Trimming stripped 1 base from V and 6 bases from J, with 9 bases between. Germline V gene sequence: CDR1 SGHTA, CDR2 FQGTGA. This CDR3 is built from 13 residues.

V is TRBV7-3 and J is TRBJ1-1; D is ambiguous. Sample: peripheral blood. The sequence was obtained from a woman between 35 and 50 years old who had recovered from COVID-19. The CDR3 spells CASSLNPGAEAFF. In DNA form, the CDR3 reads TGTGCCAGCAGCTTAAACCCCGGGGCTGAAGCTTTCTTT.